This T cell receptor beta chain is from a study of blood T cells in healthy people across ages. Turning to the study itself: In model experiments, template switching was able to capture about one barcoded beta molecule for every two T cells that were present. Study-wide points: Because sorting was not performed, PBMCs prevented conclusive naive versus antigen-experienced comparison.

Trimming stripped 3 bases from V and 7 bases from J, with 6 bases between. The CDR3 totals 10 residues. CDR1 and CDR2 from the germline V gene are DFQATT and SNEGSKA (reference sequence). Together with a sample-barcoded 5' primer, a J-beta primer mix was included in a second PCR lasting roughly 6 to 12 cycles. MiXCR, applied by TCRdb to the 5' RACE reads, yields one record per CDR3 protein. The data hold about 1.6 million distinct CDR3 sequences, with roughly 32% observed a single time. Comment on this clonotype: What it recognizes is unknown.

Sequenced sample: blood. The TCR sequence derives from a woman aged 30 to 39 in good health. The chain recombines TRBV20-1 with TRBJ1-1; D remains unclear. CDR3 sequence reads: CSARDGEAFF. CDR3 nucleotides: TGCAGTGCTAGGGACGGTGAAGCTTTCTTT.